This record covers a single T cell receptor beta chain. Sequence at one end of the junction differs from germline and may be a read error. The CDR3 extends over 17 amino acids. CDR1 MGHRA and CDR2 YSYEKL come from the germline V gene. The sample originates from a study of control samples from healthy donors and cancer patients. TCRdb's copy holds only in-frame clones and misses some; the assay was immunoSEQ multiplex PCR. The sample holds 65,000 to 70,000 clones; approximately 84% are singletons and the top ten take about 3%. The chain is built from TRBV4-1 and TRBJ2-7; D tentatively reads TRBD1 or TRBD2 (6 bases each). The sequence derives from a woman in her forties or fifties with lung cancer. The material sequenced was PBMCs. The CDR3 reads CARSRQWGAASSYEQYF. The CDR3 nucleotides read TGCGCCCGCAGCCGCCAGTGGGGGGCCGCGAGCTCCTACGAGCAGTACTTC.